A single sample is the source of the 25 T cell receptor beta chains below, sequenced in a study of T cell responses to AZD1222 COVID-19 vaccine. Data came from immunoSEQ multiplex PCR; TCRdb stores just in-frame clones and leaves some out. The table includes 120,000 or so clones, under 95% detected once. Material: peripheral blood, obtained 28 days after the second AZD1222 dose. These receptors were collected from an adult who received the AZD1222 COVID-19 vaccine.

This clone was counted only a few times. This chain links TRBV29-1 with TRBJ1-1; D is possibly TRBD1 (5 bases). Trimming stripped 4 bases from V and 3 bases from J, with 12 bases between. Looked up from germline, CDR1 is SQVTM and CDR2 is ANQGSEA. The CDR3 length is 13 residues. The CDR3 DNA reads TGCAGCGTTGGCAGGGCTGTGGACACTGAAGCTTTCTTT. It translates to CSVGRAVDTEAFF.

The chain combines TRBV11-1 with TRBJ1-1, with TRBD1 matching over 7 bases. Trimming cost V 6 bases and J 2 bases; bases outside gene matches: 9. CDR1 and CDR2 from the germline V gene are SGHAT and FQDESV (reference sequence). This CDR3 is 15 amino acids long. The CDR3 here is CASRQRQGYNTEAFF. The CDR3 nucleotides are TGTGCCAGCAGACAACGACAGGGATACAACACTGAAGCTTTCTTT.

The chain recombines TRBV5-1 with TRBJ1-4; 7 bases align to TRBD1. Germline V CDR1 and CDR2: SGHRS, YFSETQ. After removal of 4 bases from V and 7 bases from J, the junction contained 10 bases not matched to a gene. The CDR3 contains 15 residues. The CDR3 DNA reads as TGCGCCAGCAGCCTAGGGGGCAGGGTCGGTGAAAAACTGTTTTTT. Residues: CASSLGGRVGEKLFF.

This chain connects TRBV25-1 to TRBJ2-3, with D tentatively TRBD1 or TRBD2 (6 bases each). This CDR3 is 15 amino acids long. V was trimmed by 1 base and J by 1 base, leaving 9 bases between them. In germline, CDR1 is MGHDK, CDR2 SYGVNS. In DNA, the CDR3 is TGTGCCAGCAGTGAATCTCGGGGGCGCACAGATACGCAGTATTTT. Its translation is CASSESRGRTDTQYF. The variable domain in full, with the rest retrieved from reference TRBV25-1 and TRBJ2-3, is EADIYQTPRYLVIGTGKKITLECSQTMGHDKMYWYQQDPGMELHLIHYSYGVNSTEKGDLSSESTVSRIRTEHFPLTLESARPSHTSQYLCASSESRGRTDTQYFGPGTRLTVL.

The chain joins TRBV10-3 to TRBJ1-5; D call uncertain. The V and J ends lost 2 bases and 4 bases respectively, with 12 bases between them. Germline assignment: CDR1 ENHRY and CDR2 SYGVKD. The CDR3 is made up of 15 amino acids. CDR3 DNA sequence: TGTGCCATCAGTGAGAGCAGGCAGTTAAATCAGCCCCAGCATTTT. It yields the protein CAISESRQLNQPQHF.

The V and J genes are TRBV5-6 and TRBJ1-2; D call uncertain. The CDR3 length is 13 residues. Trimming removed 5 bases at V and 1 base at J, with 9 bases between. Germline V gives CDR1 SGHDT, CDR2 YYEEEE. The CDR3 coding sequence is TGTGCCAGCAGTCCAGCAGTTAACTATGGCTACACCTTC. This gives the protein CASSPAVNYGYTF.

V and J are TRBV18 and TRBJ2-1; 10 bases map to TRBD2. Germline CDR1 KGHSH, CDR2 LQKENI. Trimming at V came to 3 bases and at J to 4 bases, leaving 12 bases not matched to a gene. This CDR3 spans 18 amino acids. Here the CDR3 reads CASSPRLAGGLTYNEQFF. CDR3 DNA: TGTGCCAGCTCACCTCGATTAGCGGGGGGCCTAACATACAATGAGCAGTTCTTC.

A single count supports this clone. The chain recombines TRBV10-3 with TRBJ2-7; perhaps D is TRBD1 or TRBD2 (7 bases each). V dropped 5 bases and J dropped 5 bases, with 16 bases sitting between them. The CDR3 totals 14 residues. CDR1 and CDR2 (germline): ENHRY, SYGVKD. CDR3 DNA sequence: TGTGCCATCAGTTCGTCGACAGGGACTAACGAGCAGTACTTC. Translated, it gives CAISSSTGTNEQYF.

The chain couples TRBV5-1 to TRBJ1-6; 7 bases match TRBD1. From germline, CDR1 is SGHRS and CDR2 YFSETQ. This CDR3 has 14 amino acids. V trimming: 7 bases; J trimming: 8 bases; junction bases outside the gene matches: 9. CDR3 protein: CASGDSAHDSPLHF. The CDR3 nucleotides are TGCGCCAGCGGGGACAGCGCACACGATTCACCCCTCCACTTT. The complete variable domain, with remaining parts taken from reference TRBV5-1 and TRBJ1-6, reads KAGVTQTPRYLIKTRGQQVTLSCSPISGHRSVSWYQQTPGQGLQFLFEYFSETQRNKGNFPGRFSGRQFSNSRSEMNVSTLELGDSALYLCASGDSAHDSPLHFGNGTRLTVT.

The genes are TRBV7-2 and TRBJ1-1; TRBD1 aligns across 9 bases. With V trimmed by 5 bases and J by 4 bases, 8 bases remained unmatched. In germline, CDR1 is SGHTA, CDR2 FQGNSA. CDR3 length: 15 residues. The DNA for the CDR3 is TGTGCCAGCAGCCCACAGGGGGCCGCGAGCACTGAAGCTTTCTTT. Translating it yields CASSPQGAASTEAFF.

The J gene is TRBJ1-4, the V gene TRBV27; possible D gene TRBD1, 5 bases. Germline CDR1 is MNHEY and CDR2 is SMNVEV (reference sequence). CDR3 length equals 13 residues. V was clipped by 6 bases and J by 8 bases, with 13 bases between them. The CDR3 loop is CASRPLGGEKLFF. The CDR3 coding sequence is TGTGCCAGCAGACCCTTGGGGGGGGAAAAACTGTTTTTT.

This CDR3 reads CASSQTRDRGHSPLHF. In DNA, the CDR3 is TGCGCCAGCAGCCAAACGAGGGACAGGGGGCATTCACCCCTCCACTTT. The rearrangement links TRBV4-1 to TRBJ1-6; 12 nucleotides line up with TRBD1. The CDR3 consists of 16 residues. Germline CDR1 is MGHRA and CDR2 is YSYEKL. With 2 bases clipped from V and 8 bases from J, the junction kept 4 bases outside the gene matches.

The rearrangement links TRBV15 to TRBJ1-2, with a possible D match to TRBD1 (5 bases). V lost 3 bases, J lost 3 bases, and 17 bases lay in between. The germline gives CDR1 LNHNV, CDR2 YYDKDF (reference sequence). This CDR3 has 16 residues. The CDR3 nucleotides are TGTGCCACCAGCAGCACCGGGGGACGGAACCACTATGGCTACACCTTC. This gives the protein CATSSTGGRNHYGYTF.

The chain is built from TRBV10-3 and TRBJ2-5; TRBD1 agrees at 7 bases. V shed 4 bases and J 2 bases; nucleotides not matched to a gene: 10. This CDR3 has 16 amino acids. CDR1 is ENHRY and CDR2 is SYGVKD in the germline V gene. The CDR3 is CAISAHRGRWQETQYF. The CDR3 DNA follows: TGTGCCATCAGTGCGCACAGGGGTCGGTGGCAAGAGACCCAGTACTTC.

This sequence joins TRBV28 and TRBJ1-2; D gene uncertain. Germline V CDR1 and CDR2: MDHEN, SYDVKM. The CDR3 runs 13 residues. Trimming left V 6 bases short and J 4 bases short, with 12 bases between. The DNA of the CDR3 is TGTGCCAGCAGGCCAGTCGGGAGCTATGGCTACACCTTC. It is translated as CASRPVGSYGYTF.

The rearrangement joins TRBV4-3 to TRBJ1-1, with a tentative D call TRBD1 (5 bases). The CDR3 is 16 residues long. CDR1 and CDR2 (germline): LGHNA, YSLEER. V was clipped by 1 base and J by 0 bases, with 12 bases between them. The CDR3: CASSQGYGGVNTEAFF. The CDR3 nucleotides are TGCGCCAGCAGCCAAGGTTATGGGGGTGTGAACACTGAAGCTTTCTTT.

This chain links TRBV29-1 with TRBJ2-1, with TRBD1 identical over 9 bases. The length of the CDR3 is 15 residues. The V gene end was trimmed by 3 bases and the J gene end by 10 bases; junction bases not matched to a gene: 13. The germline gives CDR1 SQVTM, CDR2 ANQGSEA. CDR3 sequence: CSVDRAGTGLGEQFF. The CDR3 nucleotides are TGCAGCGTTGATCGAGCCGGGACAGGGTTGGGGGAGCAGTTCTTC.

The genes are TRBV12-3 or TRBV12-4 and TRBJ1-2, with no clear D. The V gene lost 3 bases and the J gene lost 6 bases, with 11 bases spanning the gap. This CDR3 is built from 13 residues. The CDR3 nucleotides are TGTGCCAGCAGTTTCCAGGATGCCGATGGCTACACCTTC. Protein product: CASSFQDADGYTF.

The rearrangement links TRBV28 to TRBJ1-6; no reliable D call. Trimming cost V 3 bases and J 8 bases, with 5 bases left between them. Germline CDR1 MDHEN, CDR2 SYDVKM. The CDR3 covers 12 residues. The CDR3 nucleotides read TGTGCCAGCAGTTTGTTGGATTCACCCCTCCACTTT. As protein: CASSLLDSPLHF. Full variable domain (remainder filled in from reference TRBV28 and TRBJ1-6): DVKVTQSSRYLVKRTGEKVFLECVQDMDHENMFWYRQDPGLGLRLIYFSYDVKMKEKGDIPEGYSVSREKKERFSLILESASTNQTSMYLCASSLLDSPLHFGNGTRLTVT.

The chain carries TRBV5-1 and TRBJ1-1, with TRBD1 matching 8 bases. Germline V gene data show CDR1 as SGHRS and CDR2 as YFSETQ. With 3 bases clipped from V and 3 bases from J, the junction kept 1 base outside the gene matches. The CDR3 is 13 residues long. The CDR3 protein is CASSSQGDTEAFF. CDR3 DNA: TGCGCCAGCAGCTCACAGGGGGACACTGAAGCTTTCTTT. Full variable domain (remainder filled in from reference TRBV5-1 and TRBJ1-1): KAGVTQTPRYLIKTRGQQVTLSCSPISGHRSVSWYQQTPGQGLQFLFEYFSETQRNKGNFPGRFSGRQFSNSRSEMNVSTLELGDSALYLCASSSQGDTEAFFGQGTRLTVV.

J is TRBJ2-1 and V is TRBV4-3; TRBD1 matches at 9 bases. CDR1 is LGHNA and CDR2 is YSLEER in the germline V gene. Unmatched junction bases numbered 10, after V lost 6 bases and J lost 4 bases. The CDR3 is made up of 16 amino acids. The CDR3 loop is CASSDSWTGAYNEQFF. CDR3 nucleotides: TGCGCCAGCAGTGACTCTTGGACAGGGGCGTACAATGAGCAGTTCTTC.

This clone was observed once. The CDR3 sequence: CASSPRTTQETQYF. CDR3 sequence (DNA): TGTGCCAGCAGCCCGCGGACTACCCAGGAGACCCAGTACTTC. The chain uses TRBV5-5 and TRBJ2-5; D possibly corresponds to TRBD2 (6 bases). Trimming pared 4 bases from V and 5 bases from J, leaving 15 bases between. The CDR3 sequence is 14 residues long. The germline CDR1 and CDR2 sequences are SGHKS and YYEKEE (reference sequence).

As regards this clone: Other DNA sequences within the sample encode an identical CDR3. The CDR3 bases are TGCGCCAGCAGCTTGCGGGGTACGAGCACAGATACGCAGTATTTT. Its translation: CASSLRGTSTDTQYF. This sequence joins TRBV5-1 and TRBJ2-3; tentatively, D is TRBD2 (5 bases). The germline gives CDR1 SGHRS, CDR2 YFSETQ. The CDR3 is 15 amino acids. The V end lost 1 base, the J end lost 0 bases, and 9 bases lay between the germline ends.

The chain carries TRBV4-3 and TRBJ1-1; D is perhaps TRBD1 (5 bases). Trimming removed 2 bases from V and 1 base from J, with 11 bases in between. The CDR3 length is 15 residues. Germline V gene data show CDR1 as LGHNA and CDR2 as YSLEER. CDR3 protein: CASSQMRGGNTEAFF. In nucleotides, the CDR3 is TGCGCCAGCAGCCAAATGAGGGGAGGGAACACTGAAGCTTTCTTT.

This chain links TRBV9 with TRBJ2-2; D call uncertain. This CDR3 is 14 amino acids long. The ends were cut back, 0 bases at V and 6 bases at J, with 9 bases in the middle. Germline V gene sequence: CDR1 SGDLS, CDR2 YYNGEE. The CDR3 coding sequence is TGTGCCAGCAGCGTAGGTGTCGTTCCCGGGGAGCTGTTTTTT. Translation gives CASSVGVVPGELFF.